Listed below are T cell receptor beta chains from one sample, sequenced in a study of beta chain features in type 1 diabetes. TCRdb's copy holds only in-frame clones and misses some; the assay was immunoSEQ multiplex PCR. The data hold under 90,000 clones, with roughly 34% observed a single time. The sequencing sample was made of stem cell memory CD4+ T cells from blood. The receptor set was obtained from a woman aged 18-30 years in good health. The CDR3 runs from the conserved cysteine through the conserved F or W. Each record gives: D gene, CDR3 length, V gene, CDR3 protein. A D gene is named only where the DNA matches it firmly.

d_call: TRBD2; cdr3_length: 16; v_call: TRBV7-7; cdr3_aa: CASSLIAGANTGELFF
d_call: TRBD2; cdr3_length: 15; v_call: TRBV10-3; cdr3_aa: CAIRVSGSDTGELFF
d_call: TRBD2; cdr3_length: 15; v_call: TRBV7-9; cdr3_aa: CASSLGTSGTDEQFF
d_call: .; cdr3_length: 14; v_call: TRBV13; cdr3_aa: CASSSRTSTDTQYF
d_call: TRBD2; cdr3_length: 16; v_call: TRBV5-5; cdr3_aa: CASSYRLAGGRETQYF
d_call: .; cdr3_length: 16; v_call: TRBV15; cdr3_aa: CATSRVGPLINQPQHF
d_call: TRBD2; cdr3_length: 15; v_call: TRBV2; cdr3_aa: CASRENSGGSYEQYF
d_call: .; cdr3_length: 13; v_call: TRBV9; cdr3_aa: CASTNTVNTEAFF
d_call: TRBD2; cdr3_length: 16; v_call: TRBV11-2; cdr3_aa: CASSLGLAGNTDTQYF
d_call: TRBD2; cdr3_length: 16; v_call: TRBV11-3; cdr3_aa: CASSAGLAVNTGELFF
d_call: .; cdr3_length: 16; v_call: TRBV18; cdr3_aa: CASSSGTQPGANVLTF
d_call: .; cdr3_length: 14; v_call: TRBV2; cdr3_aa: CASSLSGANTEAFF
d_call: TRBD1; cdr3_length: 16; v_call: TRBV18; cdr3_aa: CASSPGTGGTGNTIYF
d_call: TRBD2; cdr3_length: 16; v_call: TRBV14; cdr3_aa: CASSSIRTSDREVQFF